What follows describes a single TCR beta chain. Repertoires were generated with immunoSEQ multiplex PCR, while TCRdb's copy carries only in-frame clones and drops some. The sample holds about 50,000 clones, approximately 90% seen once. The sample is drawn from a study of OX40 agonist ivuxolimab in advanced cancers. Germline CDR1 reads LGHNA; CDR2 reads YSLEER. The V and J ends lost 6 bases and 4 bases respectively, with 12 bases between them. CDR3 length: 13 amino acids. The rearrangement joins TRBV4-3 to TRBJ1-1, with no clear D. The receptor was isolated from an adult with an advanced solid tumor such as melanoma, head and neck, liver or kidney cancer. The specimen comprised CD4+ or CD8+ T cells sorted from blood, sampled in a trial of the OX40 agonist ivuxolimab. CDR3 residues: CASSPAGSTEAFF. The DNA of the CDR3 is TGCGCCAGCAGTCCTGCGGGTTCCACTGAAGCTTTCTTT.